This entry lists 30 T cell receptor beta chains sequenced from one sample in a study of control samples from healthy donors and cancer patients. The data were produced by immunoSEQ multiplex PCR, yet TCRdb's version contains in-frame clones alone and is incomplete. The sample consists of fewer than 500,000 clones, around 90% of them appearing once. Sample: PBMCs. The origin of the receptors is a man aged 35-49 years with head and neck cancer.

The V gene is TRBV6-6, the J gene TRBJ2-2; 10 bases are a match to TRBD1. CDR1 and CDR2 from the germline V gene are MNHNY and SVGAGI (reference sequence). Trimming cost V 7 bases and J 3 bases; bases outside gene matches: 5. The CDR3 is 15 residues long. CDR3 sequence: CASTGTGADTGELFF. The CDR3 DNA reads TGTGCCAGCACCGGGACAGGGGCCGACACCGGGGAGCTGTTTTTT.

The chain links TRBV30 to TRBJ1-1; the D is unclear. Trimming pared 4 bases from V and 0 bases from J, leaving 12 bases between. The CDR3 runs to 14 residues. Germline V CDR1 and CDR2: GTSNPN, SVGIG (reference sequence). This chain's CDR3 is CAWIDRHLNTEAFF. DNA of the CDR3: TGTGCCTGGATTGATAGGCATCTGAACACTGAAGCTTTCTTT.

The chain joins TRBV7-9 to TRBJ1-2; D is ambiguous. The length of the CDR3 is 10 residues. Germline CDR1 SEHNR, CDR2 FQNEAQ (reference sequence). Trimming took 10 bases from V and 4 from J, leaving 7 bases between them. The CDR3 bases are TGTGCCACAACGGGCTATGGCTACACCTTC. It translates to CATTGYGYTF.

This chain uses TRBV7-9 with TRBJ2-2; the D is unclear. This CDR3 contains 13 residues. Germline lookup yields CDR1 SEHNR and CDR2 FQNEAQ (reference sequence). V was trimmed by 5 bases and J by 0 bases, leaving 4 bases between them. CDR3 protein: CASSQTNTGELFF. The CDR3 DNA sequence: TGTGCCAGCAGCCAAACGAACACCGGGGAGCTGTTTTTT.

The V and J genes are TRBV29-1 and TRBJ2-7, with 7 bases that match TRBD1. The length of the CDR3 is 13 residues. V lost 4 bases to trimming and J lost 4 bases; unmatched junction nucleotides: 7. Germline lookup yields CDR1 SQVTM and CDR2 ANQGSEA. The CDR3 loop is CSVAPGQLYEQYF. The CDR3 DNA is TGCAGCGTTGCTCCGGGACAGTTATACGAGCAGTACTTC.

CDR3 nucleotide sequence: TGCGCCAGCAGCCCGGTCGGGGAAACCGGTGAGCAGTTCTTC. This codes for CASSPVGETGEQFF. This chain joins TRBV5-1 and TRBJ2-1, with D tentatively TRBD2 (5 bases). Germline loops: CDR1 SGHRS, CDR2 YFSETQ. The CDR3 consists of 14 residues. Trimming pared 4 bases from V and 9 bases from J, leaving 17 bases between.

J is TRBJ1-5 and V is TRBV30; 7 bases match TRBD1. The germline V gene encodes CDR1 GTSNPN and CDR2 SVGIG (reference sequence). The J segment lost 4 bases and the V segment lost 0 bases, leaving 3 bases of the junction unmatched. This CDR3 has 14 amino acids. The CDR3 DNA reads as TGTGCCTGGAGTGTGGGCAGGGGGAATCAGCCCCAGCATTTT. It specifies CAWSVGRGNQPQHF.

The V gene is TRBV6-1, the J gene TRBJ1-5, with 8 positions matching TRBD1. The CDR3 covers 15 residues. Trimming at V came to 0 bases and at J to 7 bases, leaving 5 bases not matched to a gene. From germline, CDR1 is MNHNS and CDR2 SASEGT. For the CDR3, the DNA is TGTGCCAGCAGTGAAGCTAGACAGGGGAACCAGCCCCAGCATTTT. It specifies CASSEARQGNQPQHF.

The chain has TRBV10-1 and TRBJ2-5; TRBD2 agrees at 8 bases. CDR3 size: 14 residues. Germline values: CDR1 WNHNN, CDR2 SYGVQD (reference sequence). V shed 3 bases, J shed 1 base, and the junction held 1 base outside the gene matches. CDR3 amino acids: CASSDAGGQETQYF. The CDR3 DNA reads TGCGCCAGCAGTGATGCGGGGGGCCAAGAGACCCAGTACTTC.

V and J are TRBV4-2 and TRBJ2-7; no clear D gene. Between the trimmed V and J ends, which lost 0 bases and 0 bases, there was a span of 18 bases. The CDR3 spans 18 residues. Germline CDR1 and CDR2: LGHNA and YNFKEQ. The CDR3 here is CASSQDTPLAESSYEQYF. CDR3 bases: TGTGCCAGCAGCCAAGATACCCCCCTCGCAGAGAGCTCCTACGAGCAGTACTTC.

In this sample, this clone turned up a few times. The CDR3 bases are TGCAGCGCCGGACTAGCGGGAGCCTCCGGGGAGCTGTTTTTT. Amino acids: CSAGLAGASGELFF. The V call is TRBV29-1, the J call TRBJ2-2, with 13 bases identical to TRBD2. The V gene's germline CDR1 is SQVTM and CDR2 ANQGSEA. With V trimmed by 7 bases and J by 6 bases, 5 bases remained unmatched. This CDR3 contains 14 residues.

The V and J genes are TRBV2 and TRBJ2-7, with D possibly TRBD2 on 6 matching bases. Trimming pared 2 bases from V and 7 bases from J, leaving 18 bases between. The germline CDR1 and CDR2 sequences are SNHLY and FYNNEI. The CDR3 length is 15 residues. This chain's CDR3 is CASSESGGLGREQYF. The CDR3 DNA sequence: TGTGCCAGCAGTGAAAGCGGCGGGCTGGGGAGGGAGCAGTACTTC.

V is TRBV7-3 and J is TRBJ2-3, with D possibly being TRBD1 (7 bases). Germline V lookup: CDR1 SGHTA, CDR2 FQGTGA. The CDR3 totals 15 residues. The V end lost 3 bases, the J end lost 4 bases, and 14 bases lay between the germline ends. DNA for the CDR3: TGTGCCAGCAGCTTGGAGGGGGCGCGCGCAGATACGCAGTATTTT. It is translated as CASSLEGARADTQYF.

Comment on this clone: This sample also contains other DNA sequences that code for the same CDR3. The gene calls are TRBV6-5 and TRBJ1-2; 7 bases are a match to TRBD1. V lost 7 bases to trimming and J lost 1 base; unmatched junction nucleotides: 9. CDR1 is MNHEY, CDR2 SVGAGI, per germline. This CDR3 is 15 amino acids long. CDR3 sequence reads: CASTKRGPLNYGYTF. The CDR3 nucleotides read TGTGCCAGCACCAAGAGGGGGCCCCTTAACTATGGCTACACCTTC.

The chain has TRBV29-1 and TRBJ1-1; no reliable D call. Germline V CDR1 and CDR2: SQVTM, ANQGSEA. V gave up 8 bases and J gave up 4 bases, with 5 bases separating them. This CDR3 spans 9 amino acids. This chain's CDR3 is CSPATEAFF. CDR3 sequence (DNA): TGCAGCCCCGCCACTGAAGCTTTCTTT.

The CDR3 loop is CAWSGDRVNNEQFF. The CDR3 DNA is TGTGCCTGGAGTGGGGACAGAGTAAACAATGAGCAGTTCTTC. This chain links TRBV30 with TRBJ2-1, with TRBD1 matching 7 bases. Looked up from germline, CDR1 is GTSNPN and CDR2 is SVGIG (reference sequence). The CDR3 is made up of 14 amino acids. Trimming took 1 base from V and 5 from J; bases not matched to a gene: 5.

The chain recombines TRBV3-1 (or the pseudogene TRBV3-2) with TRBJ1-6; 7 positions agree with TRBD1. The CDR3 length is 16 residues. Germline V gene sequence: CDR1 LGHDT, CDR2 YNNKEL (reference sequence). The ends lost 1 base at V and 7 bases at J; junction bases unmatched: 7. The CDR3 DNA sequence: TGTGCCAGCAGCCAAGGTGAAGGGGGCCGCAATTCACCCCTCCACTTT. Protein sequence: CASSQGEGGRNSPLHF.

CDR3 amino acids: CASSRPEGYGYTF. CDR3 coding DNA: TGTGCCAGCAGTCGACCCGAGGGCTATGGCTACACCTTC. The V gene is TRBV3-1 (or the pseudogene TRBV3-2), the J gene TRBJ1-2; D gene ambiguous. The CDR3 contains 13 residues. Germline CDR1 is LGHDT and CDR2 is YNNKEL (reference sequence). V was cut by 6 bases and J by 4 bases, with 12 bases left in between.

The chain combines TRBV16 with TRBJ2-1; no reliable D call. Germline lookup yields CDR1 KGHSY and CDR2 FQNENV. The V gene lost 4 bases and the J gene lost 6 bases, with 13 bases spanning the gap. CDR3 length: 14 amino acids. The CDR3: CASSPSSRSNEQFF. CDR3 in DNA: TGTGCCAGCAGCCCCTCGTCCAGAAGCAATGAGCAGTTCTTC.

This rearrangement joins TRBV3-1 (or the pseudogene TRBV3-2) to TRBJ2-5, with 11 bases lining up with TRBD1. After removal of 2 bases from V and 5 bases from J, the junction contained 4 bases not matched to a gene. The CDR3 is made up of 15 amino acids. Germline lookup yields CDR1 LGHDT and CDR2 YNNKEL (reference sequence). For the CDR3, the DNA is TGTGCCAGCAGCCAAAGGACAGGGGGCTTGGAGACCCAGTACTTC. Protein product: CASSQRTGGLETQYF.

The chain combines TRBV3-1 (or the pseudogene TRBV3-2) with TRBJ2-6; maybe TRBD1 (6 bases). The germline V gene has CDR1 LGHDT and CDR2 YNNKEL (reference sequence). The CDR3 is made up of 15 amino acids. The V end lost 5 bases, the J end lost 2 bases, and 10 bases lay between the germline ends. This chain's CDR3 is CASSVQGPGANVLTF. The CDR3 bases are TGTGCCAGCAGCGTACAGGGACCTGGGGCCAACGTCCTGACTTTC.

The sample holds a few counts of this clone. The chain joins TRBV10-1 to TRBJ2-7, with no clear D. V lost 2 bases to trimming and J lost 4 bases, with 9 bases between them. The CDR3 extends over 13 amino acids. Germline CDR1 and CDR2: WNHNN and SYGVQD (reference sequence). The CDR3 region is CASSEGTGYEQYF. The CDR3 DNA is TGCGCCAGCAGTGAGGGTACTGGGTACGAGCAGTACTTC.

The chain has TRBV19 and TRBJ2-1; 8 nucleotides line up with TRBD1. V shed 9 bases, J shed 6 bases, and the junction held 13 bases outside the gene matches. Germline V gene sequence: CDR1 LNHDA, CDR2 SQIVND (reference sequence). The CDR3 totals 15 residues. The CDR3 reads CASDTGTGRVNEQFF. As DNA, the CDR3 is TGTGCCAGCGACACCGGGACAGGCCGGGTCAATGAGCAGTTCTTC.

J is TRBJ2-7 and V is TRBV11-2; possibly TRBD2 for D (6 bases). Between the trimmed V and J ends, which lost 1 base and 2 bases, there was a span of 12 bases. Germline V CDR1 and CDR2: SGHAT, FQNNGV. The length of the CDR3 is 15 residues. DNA for the CDR3: TGTGCCAGCAGCTTAGTTGCGCCGGGAGCCTACGAGCAGTACTTC. The encoded protein is CASSLVAPGAYEQYF.

The rearrangement joins TRBV30 to TRBJ1-2; D possibly corresponds to TRBD1 (5 bases). The CDR3 has 15 amino acids. Germline CDR1 GTSNPN, CDR2 SVGIG (reference sequence). Trimming pared 1 base from V and 4 bases from J, leaving 16 bases between. CDR3 loop: CAWSGGGGPGYGYTF. DNA of the CDR3: TGTGCCTGGAGTGGCGGGGGGGGACCGGGCTATGGCTACACCTTC.

This clone was observed once. The V gene is TRBV7-8, the J gene TRBJ2-7; the match to TRBD2 covers 14 bases. V trimming: 5 bases; J trimming: 1 base; junction bases outside the gene matches: 4. CDR3 size: 16 residues. Germline-derived CDR1 and CDR2 are SGHVS and FQNEAQ. The CDR3 sequence is CASSPRLAGGSYEQYF. CDR3 DNA: TGTGCCAGCAGCCCCCGACTAGCGGGGGGGTCCTACGAGCAGTACTTC.

This chain links TRBV6-5 with TRBJ1-1; D not resolved. V lost 2 bases to trimming and J lost 0 bases, with 4 bases between them. This CDR3 has 13 amino acids. The germline CDR1 and CDR2 sequences are MNHEY and SVGAGI. CDR3 residues: CASSYEMNTEAFF. In nucleotides, the CDR3 is TGTGCCAGCAGTTACGAAATGAACACTGAAGCTTTCTTT.

This rearrangement joins TRBV20-1 to TRBJ1-2; D is unclear. Germline V lookup: CDR1 DFQATT, CDR2 SNEGSKA (reference sequence). Trimming stripped 3 bases from V and 4 bases from J, with 6 bases between. This CDR3 has 11 residues. The CDR3 protein is CSASLSYGYTF. The CDR3 DNA reads TGCAGTGCTAGTCTATCCTATGGCTACACCTTC.

The rearrangement uses TRBV28 and TRBJ1-6, with D uncertain. CDR1 is MDHEN, CDR2 SYDVKM, per germline. The CDR3 spans 13 residues. The V and J ends lost 3 bases and 9 bases respectively, with 9 bases between them. CDR3 coding DNA: TGTGCCAGCAGTTTCACTCAAGGTTCACCCCTCCACTTT. It encodes CASSFTQGSPLHF.

The chain combines TRBV3-1 (or the pseudogene TRBV3-2) with TRBJ2-3; 8 positions agree with TRBD2. The V segment lost 4 bases and the J segment 8 bases; nucleotides outside the gene matches: 11. The CDR3 runs to 15 residues. The V gene's germline CDR1 is LGHDT and CDR2 YNNKEL (reference sequence). The CDR3 sequence: CASSPLDGGAGTQYF. In nucleotides, the CDR3 is TGTGCCAGCAGCCCCCTGGACGGGGGGGCCGGTACGCAGTATTTT.